This entry lists 10 T cell receptor beta chains sequenced from one sample in a study of T cell changes during pregnancy in multiple sclerosis. Using immunoSEQ multiplex PCR, the repertoire was profiled, and TCRdb retains in-frame clones only, with some absent. The data contain over 45,000 clones, roughly nine tenths of them seen just once; the ten biggest clones take up 0.38%. The sequencing here drew on CD4+ T cells from peripheral blood mononuclear cells, taken in the third trimester of pregnancy. The origin of the receptors is a female donor with multiple sclerosis, enrolled in a pregnancy study.

V usage is TRBV5-6 and J usage is TRBJ2-5; tentative D call: TRBD2 (6 bases). The CDR3 is 14 residues long. V shed 4 bases and J shed 3 bases, with 13 bases lying between them. Germline loops: CDR1 SGHDT, CDR2 YYEEEE. This CDR3 reads CASSPTSWEETQYF. The CDR3 region has the DNA TGTGCCAGCAGCCCGACTAGTTGGGAAGAGACCCAGTACTTC.

V gene TRBV19 combines with J gene TRBJ1-3; D is unclear. Trimming left V 3 bases short and J 0 bases short, with 6 bases between. The germline V gene has CDR1 LNHDA and CDR2 SQIVND (reference sequence). CDR3 size: 14 residues. CDR3 sequence reads: CASSILSSGNTIYF. The CDR3 DNA follows: TGTGCCAGTAGTATTTTATCCTCTGGAAACACCATATATTTT.

This chain uses TRBV5-1 with TRBJ2-2; D call uncertain. Germline CDR1 is SGHRS and CDR2 is YFSETQ. V lost 0 bases, J lost 4 bases, and 10 bases lay in between. The CDR3 covers 15 residues. The CDR3 DNA reads as TGCGCCAGCAGCTTGGGTGCGGTTGGCACCGGGGAGCTGTTTTTT. Translation: CASSLGAVGTGELFF.

The genes are TRBV11-3 and TRBJ1-2, with 8 bases lining up with TRBD1. The germline V gene has CDR1 SGHNT and CDR2 YENEEA. The CDR3 covers 15 residues. Trimming removed 6 bases from V and 1 base from J; junction bases left unmatched: 7. The CDR3 sequence: CASRSRTGRNYGYTF. The CDR3 nucleotides are TGTGCCAGCAGATCTAGGACAGGGCGTAACTATGGCTACACCTTC. Full variable domain (rest looked up from reference TRBV11-3 and TRBJ1-2): EAGVVQSPRYKIIEKKQPVAFWCNPISGHNTLYWYLQNLGQGPELLIRYENEEAVDDSQLPKDRFSAERLKGVDSTLKIQPAELGDSAVYLCASRSRTGRNYGYTFGSGTRLTVV.

V is TRBV7-9 and J is TRBJ2-7; no clear D. The CDR3 has 12 residues. Germline V CDR1 and CDR2: SEHNR, FQNEAQ (reference sequence). Trimming removed 6 bases at V and 3 bases at J, with 9 bases between. The CDR3 here is CASSRSFYEQYF. The CDR3 DNA is TGTGCCAGCAGTCGGTCCTTCTACGAGCAGTACTTC. The whole variable domain, filled in from reference TRBV7-9 and TRBJ2-7, reads DTGVSQNPRHKITKRGQNVTFRCDPISEHNRLYWYRQTLGQGPEFLTYFQNEAQLEKSRLLSDRFSAERPKGSFSTLEIQRTEQGDSAMYLCASSRSFYEQYFGPGTRLTVT.

The genes are TRBV5-1 and TRBJ2-5, with TRBD1 matching over 7 bases. V trimming: 3 bases; J trimming: 3 bases; junction bases outside the gene matches: 5. The length of the CDR3 is 14 residues. Germline V gives CDR1 SGHRS, CDR2 YFSETQ. The CDR3 region is CASSSGQQEETQYF. The CDR3 DNA reads TGCGCCAGCAGCTCGGGACAGCAAGAAGAGACCCAGTACTTC.

This clone showed up just a few times. V and J are TRBV13 and TRBJ2-2; 10 nucleotides agree with TRBD1. The V gene end was trimmed by 0 bases and the J gene end by 2 bases; junction bases not matched to a gene: 0. This CDR3 is 16 amino acids long. Per the germline V gene, CDR1 is PRHDT and CDR2 is FYEKMQ (reference sequence). CDR3 amino acids: CASSLGTGGNTGELFF. CDR3 DNA sequence: TGTGCCAGCAGCTTAGGGACAGGGGGCAACACCGGGGAGCTGTTTTTT.

The rearrangement joins TRBV5-6 to TRBJ2-7, with D perhaps TRBD2 (6 bases). Germline V lookup: CDR1 SGHDT, CDR2 YYEEEE. The length of the CDR3 is 15 residues. V was pared by 4 bases and J by 7 bases, with 21 bases between. The CDR3, as DNA: TGTGCCAGCAGCCCCTCCCCGGGGAGGTTGCGAGAGCAGTACTTC. Translation: CASSPSPGRLREQYF.

The V and J genes are TRBV6-1 and TRBJ2-2; 10 bases map to TRBD2. This CDR3 has 15 residues. The junction had 4 bases not matched to a gene; V was cut back by 2 bases and J by 7 bases. In germline, CDR1 is MNHNS, CDR2 SASEGT. CDR3 bases: TGTGCCAGCAGTGAACTAGCGGGAGTGGGCGGGGAGCTGTTTTTT. Translated, it gives CASSELAGVGGELFF.

The chain employs TRBV11-3 and TRBJ1-1, with a weak D call TRBD1 (5 bases). V dropped 3 bases and J dropped 1 base, with 15 bases sitting between them. The CDR3 totals 16 residues. The germline V gene has CDR1 SGHNT and CDR2 YENEEA. The DNA for the CDR3 is TGTGCCAGCAGCTTGGGGGGTAGAGGGAGGAACACTGAAGCTTTCTTT. Translated: CASSLGGRGRNTEAFF.